The rows below give T cell receptor beta chains drawn from one sample of a study of CD8+ T cells in alopecia areata. Libraries were prepared by immunoSEQ multiplex PCR; TCRdb keeps only in-frame clonotypes and omits some of them. The sample holds around 180,000 clones, roughly 70% seen once. Here the sequenced sample was CD4+ T cells sorted from blood, taken between weeks 49 and 50, from a patient treated with tofacitinib. These TCRs come from a human donor with alopecia areata. Each CDR3 is given with its conserved first and last residue. D genes are given only for firm matches. Clone size is given for some rows only: seen once, a few or many times, or a class if the clone is expanded.

>TRBV4-3|few|TRBJ1-2|TRBD1
TGCGCCAGCAGCCAAGATATGGGGACAGGTTCCCCGGGCACCTTC
CASSQDMGTGSPGTF
>TRBV4-3|.|TRBJ1-2|TRBD1
TGCGCCAGCAGCCACTATCAGGGGGCAGATGGCTACACCTTC
CASSHYQGADGYTF
>TRBV9|.|TRBJ2-7|TRBD1
TGTGCCAGCAGCGTCCACGGCGGGACAGGCCTCTCCTACGAGCAGTACTTC
CASSVHGGTGLSYEQYF
>TRBV15|.|TRBJ2-3|TRBD2
TGTGCCACCAGCTTTGCTAGCGGGTTTACAGATACGCAGTATTTT
CATSFASGFTDTQYF
>TRBV4-3|few|TRBJ2-3|.
TGCGCCAGCAGCCAAGAGGTCGCCCGATTCACAGATACGCAGTATTTT
CASSQEVARFTDTQYF
>TRBV27|.|TRBJ2-5|.
TGTGCCAGCAGACAGGAAGAGACCCAGTACTTC
CASRQEETQYF
>TRBV5-1|.|TRBJ1-1|TRBD1
TGCGCCAGCAGCTTGAGTGGACAGGGATTGGCAGCTTTCTTT
CASSLSGQGLAAFF
>TRBV7-9|.|TRBJ1-1|.
TGTGCCAGCAGCGAAAACACTGAAGCTTTCTTT
CASSENTEAFF
>TRBV11-2|.|TRBJ2-1|TRBD1
TGTGCCAGCAGGGGACAGCTCAATGAGCAGTTCTTC
CASRGQLNEQFF
>TRBV29-1|.|TRBJ2-2|TRBD1
TGCAGCGTTGCCCGGACAGGGCGGGACACCGGGGAGCTGTTTTTT
CSVARTGRDTGELFF
>TRBV5-1|.|TRBJ2-7|TRBD1
TGCGCCAGCAGCTCCCGGGGACAGAAAGTCTACGAGCAGTACTTC
CASSSRGQKVYEQYF
>TRBV19|few|TRBJ2-3|.
TGTGCCAGTAGTATTGATCGGGGGGCCGCAGATACGCAGTATTTT
CASSIDRGAADTQYF
>TRBV7-2|many|TRBJ2-1|.
TGTGCCAGCAGCTTCGGGAGCTCCTACAATGAGCAGTTCTTC
CASSFGSSYNEQFF
>TRBV30|.|TRBJ2-6|.
TGTGCCTGGAGTTCGCAGGTTATAGCCAACGTCCTGACTTTC
CAWSSQVIANVLTF
>TRBV5-4|.|TRBJ2-2|TRBD1
TGTGCCAGCAGCGCCGGGACAGGGATATCAACCGGGGAGCTGTTTTTT
CASSAGTGISTGELFF
>TRBV19|.|TRBJ2-2|TRBD1
TGTGCCAGTAGTATGACAGGGTCTGCCGGGGAGCTGTTTTTT
CASSMTGSAGELFF
>TRBV5-1|few|TRBJ1-1|.
TGCGCCAGCAGCTTGGAAGAGGGGAATGAAGCTTTCTTT
CASSLEEGNEAFF
>TRBV29-1|few|TRBJ2-7|.
TGCAGCGCTCGAGAGGGAGGTTGGAACGAGCAGTACTTC
CSAREGGWNEQYF
>TRBV30|.|TRBJ1-1|.
TGTGCCTGGAGAGTTGGGGAGAACACTGAAGCTTTCTTT
CAWRVGENTEAFF
>TRBV10-3|.|TRBJ2-3|.
TGTGCCAGCAGTTACGGAGGGGGACTACTCACAGATACGCAGTATTTT
CASSYGGGLLTDTQYF
>TRBV9|.|TRBJ2-7|.
TGTGCCAGCAGCGTAGGACACAGTACCTACGAGCAGTACTTC
CASSVGHSTYEQYF
>TRBV18|.|TRBJ1-2|.
TGTGCCAGCTCACCAGGGACGGACAGCTCCTATGGCTACACCTTC
CASSPGTDSSYGYTF
>TRBV6-4|few|TRBJ2-1|TRBD2
TGTGCCAGCAGTGGACTAGCGGGGTACAATGAGCAGTTCTTC
CASSGLAGYNEQFF
>TRBV10-3|few|TRBJ1-2|TRBD1
TGTGCCATCAGTCTGACAGGGCTTTATGGCTACACCTTC
CAISLTGLYGYTF
>TRBV9|.|TRBJ2-3|TRBD2
TGTGCCAGCAGCATGACTAGCGGGGGGCGCACAGATACGCAGTATTTT
CASSMTSGGRTDTQYF
>TRBV7-6|few|TRBJ2-7|TRBD1
TGTGCCAGCAGCTTAGGGACAGGCTCTTCCGAGCAGTACTTC
CASSLGTGSSEQYF
>TRBV9|.|TRBJ1-2|.
TGTGCCAGCAGCGTAGCCTCAGGGTTGTTCGTCCGCTACACCTTC
CASSVASGLFVRYTF
>TRBV7-8|.|TRBJ2-6|.
TGTGCCAGCAGCTTAAGAGGGCCGCTATCTGGGGCCAACGTCCTGACTTTC
CASSLRGPLSGANVLTF
>TRBV29-1|few|TRBJ2-7|TRBD2
TGCAGCGCCCGTCGGGTAGCGGGACACGAGCAGTACTTC
CSARRVAGHEQYF
>TRBV5-1|.|TRBJ2-7|.
TGCGCCAGCAAACCCACAGGCCCCCTGGGGGAGCAGTACTTC
CASKPTGPLGEQYF
>TRBV29-1|.|TRBJ2-3|TRBD2
TGCAGCGTGGCCGAGAGCGGGGGGGGCACAGATACGCAGTATTTT
CSVAESGGGTDTQYF
>TRBV5-1|.|TRBJ1-3|.
TGCGCCAGCAGCTTGGACGGGAATGGAAACACCATATATTTT
CASSLDGNGNTIYF
>TRBV7-8|.|TRBJ2-2|.
TGTGCCAGCAGCTTGTCCCGAGCGAGGTGGTCCGGGGAGCTGTTTTTT
CASSLSRARWSGELFF
>TRBV13|few|TRBJ2-2|TRBD2
TGTGCCAGCAGCTTGGGGACTAGCGGGGCTAACGGGGAGCTGTTTTTT
CASSLGTSGANGELFF
>TRBV27|.|TRBJ1-2|.
TGTGCCAGCAGTATGGGGGTCGGGTTCGCCTCCGGCTACACCTTC
CASSMGVGFASGYTF
>TRBV29-1|.|TRBJ2-1|.
TGCAGCGCGTTGGGCGGGGCTAGCTCCTACAATGAGCAGTTCTTC
CSALGGASSYNEQFF
>TRBV29-1|.|TRBJ2-7|.
TGCAGCGTGAGCCGGGGGCGGGGGTCCTACGAGCAGTACTTC
CSVSRGRGSYEQYF
>TRBV19|few|TRBJ2-1|TRBD2
TGTGCCAGTCGGACTAGAACGAAGAATGAGCAGTTCTTC
CASRTRTKNEQFF
>TRBV30|.|TRBJ1-1|.
TGTGCCTGGAGTCCGTTGGCGAACACTGAAGCTTTCTTT
CAWSPLANTEAFF
>TRBV29-1|.|TRBJ1-2|.
TGCAGCGTTGACGGTCCCCCCTATGGCTACACCTTC
CSVDGPPYGYTF
>TRBV7-9|few|TRBJ2-3|TRBD1
TGTGCCAGCAGCTTAGCCAGGACAGGGTCAGATACGCAGTATTTT
CASSLARTGSDTQYF
>TRBV29-1|few|TRBJ1-1|TRBD1
TGCAGCGCCGGACAGGGGAGAGGCACTGAAGCTTTCTTT
CSAGQGRGTEAFF
>TRBV30|.|TRBJ2-2|.
TGTGCCTGGAGGTTCGGGGCACCGAACACCGGGGAGCTGTTTTTT
CAWRFGAPNTGELFF
>TRBV5-1|.|TRBJ1-1|TRBD1
TGCGCCAGCAGCTTCGGGACAGCGGAGAACACTGAAGCTTTCTTT
CASSFGTAENTEAFF
>TRBV2|.|TRBJ2-3|.
TGTGCCAGCGCAGGGTTTGGCACAGATACGCAGTATTTT
CASAGFGTDTQYF
>TRBV9|.|TRBJ2-5|.
TGTGCCAGCAGCGTAGGGGTCGGCCAAGAGACCCAGTACTTC
CASSVGVGQETQYF
>TRBV29-1|.|TRBJ1-1|.
TGCAGCGCCATTTACCTGAACACTGAAGCTTTCTTT
CSAIYLNTEAFF
>TRBV7-2|.|TRBJ1-2|.
TGTGCCAGCAGCTCTCAGACTGGCCCGGGAGGCGGCTACACCTTC
CASSSQTGPGGGYTF
>TRBV7-2|.|TRBJ2-3|.
TGTGCCAGCAGCTTTGGACCACCCCGGGCAGATACGCAGTATTTT
CASSFGPPRADTQYF
>TRBV6-1|.|TRBJ2-7|.
TGTGCCAGCAGTATCCGCTACGAGCAGTACTTC
CASSIRYEQYF
>TRBV25-1|.|TRBJ2-5|.
TGTGCCAGCAGTGAAAATGGGGGGAGGCAGAAAGAGACCCAGTACTTC
CASSENGGRQKETQYF
>TRBV2|.|TRBJ1-6|.
TGTGCCAGCAGTGAAGGGCAGGGAAGTTCACCCCTCCACTTT
CASSEGQGSSPLHF
>TRBV5-1|few|TRBJ2-7|TRBD2
TGCGCCAGCAGCCTCGGGACTAGCATCTACGAGCAGTACTTC
CASSLGTSIYEQYF
>TRBV7-6|.|TRBJ2-7|TRBD2
TGTGCCAGCAGCTTAGGGACTAGCGGGGGGAAAGGCGAGCAGTACTTC
CASSLGTSGGKGEQYF
>TRBV29-1|.|TRBJ2-7|.
TGCAGCGTTGAAGCAGGGAAAGGCGAGCAGTACTTC
CSVEAGKGEQYF